This paragraph covers one T cell receptor beta chain sequence. The antigen remains unidentified. Other DNA sequences in the same sample also yield this CDR3. The data were obtained in a study of shared clonotypes between healthy human individuals. Overall study results and limits: On the whole, naive subsets had larger estimated richness than memory subsets had. Generation probability values for non-shared clonotypes were lower than those for clonotypes shared by all four donors.

The germline gives CDR1 MDHEN, CDR2 SYDVKM. This CDR3 is built from 14 residues. After removal of 6 bases from V and 7 bases from J, the junction contained 6 bases not matched to a gene. Sorted subsets were amplified in replicate PCRs using approximately 0.2 ug DNA, some 31,000 T cell genomes. Clones were read by immunoSEQ multiplex PCR, and TCRdb kept only the in-frame ones, dropping some. Here the sample spans under 2.5 million clones, 92% being singletons. This chain uses TRBV28 with TRBJ1-2; 12 nucleotides line up with TRBD1. The specimen sequenced was naive CD4+ T cells from PBMCs. Subset here: CD45RA+ positively selected. This receptor was taken from a man aged 18 to 30 in good health. Some clones in this sample may be carry-over from other donors' samples. The CDR3 region is CASRSGQGAFGYTF. Written as DNA, the CDR3 is TGTGCCAGCAGATCGGGACAGGGGGCATTTGGCTACACCTTC.